Described below is a single TCR beta chain sequence and its context. The CDR3 length is 14 residues. Germline V CDR1 and CDR2: LNHDA, SQIVND (reference sequence). Trimming stripped 4 bases from V and 7 bases from J, with 16 bases between. Conventional CD4+ T cells were sorted from blood as CD25-low CD127-high cells. These data originate in a study of regulatory and conventional T cells in RAG deficiency. Libraries were prepared by immunoSEQ multiplex PCR; TCRdb keeps only in-frame clonotypes and omits some of them. Of 25,000 to 30,000 clones listed, nearly 95% are singletons. The same specimen was also included in a second study, on regulatory T cells. Per that study: The PCR used 52 TRBV and 13 TRBJ primers.

The source of this sequence is a human donor in good health. V usage is TRBV19 and J usage is TRBJ1-1; D is possibly TRBD1 (5 bases). The source material was CD25- CD4+ T cells sorted from blood. The CDR3 sequence: CASSTLWGYGEAFF. CDR3 DNA: TGTGCCAGTAGTACCCTTTGGGGCTATGGTGAAGCTTTCTTT.